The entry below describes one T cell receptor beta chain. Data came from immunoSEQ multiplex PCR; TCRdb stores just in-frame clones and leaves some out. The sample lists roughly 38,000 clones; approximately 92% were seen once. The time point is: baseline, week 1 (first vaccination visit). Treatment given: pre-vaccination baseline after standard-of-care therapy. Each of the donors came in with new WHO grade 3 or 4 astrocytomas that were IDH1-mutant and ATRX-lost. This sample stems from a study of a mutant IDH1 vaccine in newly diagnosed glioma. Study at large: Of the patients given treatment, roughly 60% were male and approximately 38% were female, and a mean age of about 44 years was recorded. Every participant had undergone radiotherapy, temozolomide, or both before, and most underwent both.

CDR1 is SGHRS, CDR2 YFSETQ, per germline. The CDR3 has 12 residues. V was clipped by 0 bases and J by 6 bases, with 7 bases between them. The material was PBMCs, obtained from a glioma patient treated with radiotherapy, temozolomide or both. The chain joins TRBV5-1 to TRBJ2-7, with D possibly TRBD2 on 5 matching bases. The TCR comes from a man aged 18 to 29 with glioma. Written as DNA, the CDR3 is TGCGCCAGCAGCTTGGACGAGGGCGAGCAGTACTTC. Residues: CASSLDEGEQYF.